Shown below are 14 T cell receptor beta chains from a single sample sequenced in a study of cytomegalovirus exposure and HLA in healthy donors. Amplification used 60 Vbeta primers and 13 Jbeta primers. The table came from immunoSEQ multiplex PCR; TCRdb's copy has only in-frame clones and leaves some out. The sample contains under 250,000 clones, 70% to 80% of which appear only once. What was sequenced was PBMCs. All receptors derive from a woman in her 30s in good health and CMV-seropositive.

The chain recombines TRBV5-1 with TRBJ1-3; TRBD1 aligns across 11 bases. Trimming at V came to 0 bases and at J to 0 bases, leaving 8 bases not matched to a gene. CDR3 length: 19 amino acids. Germline lookup yields CDR1 SGHRS and CDR2 YFSETQ. CDR3 DNA sequence: TGCGCCAGCAGCTTGGGGGCTCTTGGACAGGGGGCCTCTGGAAACACCATATATTTT. Protein sequence: CASSLGALGQGASGNTIYF.

The chain combines TRBV4-1 with TRBJ2-7; weak D call: TRBD1 (6 bases). Between the trimmed V and J ends, which lost 1 base and 4 bases, there was a span of 14 bases. This CDR3 has 15 residues. Germline V gene sequence: CDR1 MGHRA, CDR2 YSYEKL. DNA for the CDR3: TGCGCCAGCAGCCAAGGTCCCCGAGGGGGTTACGAGCAGTACTTC. It codes for CASSQGPRGGYEQYF.

As concerns this clone: The same CDR3 also results from other DNA sequences found in this sample. The chain joins TRBV18 to TRBJ1-1, with D uncertain. Germline V gene lookup returns CDR1 KGHSH and CDR2 LQKENI. V lost 3 bases and J lost 5, with 10 bases in between. This CDR3 region has 13 residues. For the CDR3, the DNA is TGTGCCAGCTCACCCGTGGGAGGAACTGAAGCTTTCTTT. It translates to CASSPVGGTEAFF.

The V call is TRBV11-3, the J call TRBJ2-5, with D possibly being TRBD2 (8 bases). Per germline, CDR1 SGHNT and CDR2 YENEEA. V lost 9 bases and J lost 2, with 19 bases in between. This CDR3 comprises 15 residues. CDR3 region: CASSQRGTVQETQYF. In DNA, the CDR3 is TGTGCCAGTTCGCAGCGGGGGACAGTTCAAGAGACCCAGTACTTC.

The V and J genes are TRBV7-6 and TRBJ2-2; 7 bases fit TRBD2. V shed 1 base and J 1 base; nucleotides not matched to a gene: 6. The CDR3 is 17 amino acids. Germline loops: CDR1 SGHVS, CDR2 FNYEAQ. The CDR3 is CASSLVPRGGNTGELFF. The CDR3 nucleotides are TGTGCCAGCAGCTTAGTTCCCCGCGGGGGGAACACCGGGGAGCTGTTTTTT.

The chain recombines TRBV7-9 with TRBJ1-2, with 7 bases aligning to TRBD1. From germline, CDR1 is SEHNR and CDR2 FQNEAQ (reference sequence). Trimming removed 1 base from V and 4 bases from J; junction bases left unmatched: 9. This CDR3 has 16 amino acids. CDR3 DNA sequence: TGTGCCAGCAGCTTAGGTTTGGGACAGCTCGCCTATGGCTACACCTTC. It codes for CASSLGLGQLAYGYTF.

This clone was recorded a few times. The gene calls are TRBV6-1 and TRBJ2-2; D is unresolved. The ends were cut back, 4 bases at V and 0 bases at J, with 9 bases in the middle. The CDR3 is 15 amino acids. CDR1 is MNHNS, CDR2 SASEGT, per germline. This chain's CDR3 is CASSVEAANTGELFF. The CDR3 DNA sequence: TGTGCCAGCAGTGTAGAGGCGGCGAACACCGGGGAGCTGTTTTTT.

This chain joins TRBV11-2 and TRBJ2-2; a weak D match, TRBD2 (5 bases). The CDR3 is made up of 14 amino acids. Trimming left V 4 bases short and J 6 bases short, with 12 bases between. CDR1 SGHAT and CDR2 FQNNGV come from the germline V gene. The DNA of the CDR3 is TGTGCCAGCAGCTCCCCGAGAGGGCCCGGGGAGCTGTTTTTT. Protein product: CASSSPRGPGELFF.

This chain uses TRBV27 with TRBJ2-7; 8 bases map to TRBD1. The J segment lost 4 bases and the V segment lost 6 bases, leaving 8 bases of the junction unmatched. This CDR3 is built from 14 residues. The germline V gene has CDR1 MNHEY and CDR2 SMNVEV (reference sequence). The CDR3 region has the DNA TGTGCCAGCAGACCGGGACAGGATTGGTACGAGCAGTACTTC. Translating it yields CASRPGQDWYEQYF.

The rearrangement links TRBV29-1 to TRBJ2-1; TRBD2 agrees at 7 bases. V shed 0 bases and J 9 bases; nucleotides not matched to a gene: 14. The length of the CDR3 is 16 residues. Germline CDR1 is SQVTM and CDR2 is ANQGSEA. CDR3: CSVEDLTAGELGEQFF. The CDR3 DNA is TGCAGCGTTGAAGATCTTACGGCGGGAGAACTGGGTGAGCAGTTCTTC.

The V call is TRBV6-5, the J call TRBJ1-5; a possible D gene is TRBD1 (5 bases). The germline gives CDR1 MNHEY, CDR2 SVGAGI. There are 15 residues in the CDR3. Deletions cut 5 bases from V and 1 base from J, with 12 bases between. CDR3 nucleotide sequence: TGTGCCAGCAGTAAAGGGGTTGAGAGCAATCAGCCCCAGCATTTT. Amino acid sequence: CASSKGVESNQPQHF.

Concerning this clone itself: Other DNA sequences in this sample translate to the same CDR3. The chain recombines TRBV18 with TRBJ2-7, with D possibly TRBD1 on 6 matching bases. Germline lookup yields CDR1 KGHSH and CDR2 LQKENI. The CDR3 length is 14 residues. Trimming shortened V by 2 bases and J by 0 bases, and 8 bases separated the two germline ends. In DNA, the CDR3 is TGTGCCAGCTCACCAGGGGGCAACTCCTACGAGCAGTACTTC. Amino acid sequence: CASSPGGNSYEQYF.

In this sample, this clone turned up a few times. The chain uses TRBV5-1 and TRBJ2-3; 15 nucleotides agree with TRBD2. This CDR3 has 15 amino acids. Germline V gene lookup returns CDR1 SGHRS and CDR2 YFSETQ. The V segment lost 3 bases and the J segment 7 bases; nucleotides outside the gene matches: 3. CDR3 loop: CASSWTSGGEHTQYF. CDR3 nucleotides: TGCGCCAGCAGCTGGACTAGCGGGGGGGAGCATACGCAGTATTTT.

The chain joins TRBV7-8 to TRBJ2-1, with TRBD2 as a possible D gene (5 bases). The V end was cut by 1 base, the J end by 7 bases, with 11 bases between. Germline CDR1 reads SGHVS; CDR2 reads FQNEAQ. The CDR3 runs 14 residues. CDR3 nucleotides: TGTGCCAGCAGCTTAGAGGCTAGCTGGAATGAGCAGTTCTTC. Amino acids: CASSLEASWNEQFF.